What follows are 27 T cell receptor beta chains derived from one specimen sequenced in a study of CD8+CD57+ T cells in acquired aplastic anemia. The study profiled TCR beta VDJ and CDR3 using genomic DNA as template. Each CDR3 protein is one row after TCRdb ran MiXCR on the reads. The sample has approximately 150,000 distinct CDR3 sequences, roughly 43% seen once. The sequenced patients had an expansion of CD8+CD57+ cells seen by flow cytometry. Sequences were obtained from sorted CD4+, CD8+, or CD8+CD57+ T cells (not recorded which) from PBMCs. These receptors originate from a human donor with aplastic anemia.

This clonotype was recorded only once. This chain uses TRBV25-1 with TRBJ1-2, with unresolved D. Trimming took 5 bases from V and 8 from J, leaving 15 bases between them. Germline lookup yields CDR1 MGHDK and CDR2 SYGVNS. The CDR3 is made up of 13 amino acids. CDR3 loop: CASSSRASKGYTF. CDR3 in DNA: TGTGCCAGCAGTTCCCGGGCCAGCAAGGGCTACACCTTC.

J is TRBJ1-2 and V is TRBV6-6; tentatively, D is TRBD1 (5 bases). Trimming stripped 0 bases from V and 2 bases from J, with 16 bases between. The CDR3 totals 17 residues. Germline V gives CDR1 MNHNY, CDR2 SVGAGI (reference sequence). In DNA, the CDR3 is TGTGCCAGCAGTTACTCGTTCCACAGGACGGAAAACTATGGCTACACCTTC. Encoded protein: CASSYSFHRTENYGYTF.

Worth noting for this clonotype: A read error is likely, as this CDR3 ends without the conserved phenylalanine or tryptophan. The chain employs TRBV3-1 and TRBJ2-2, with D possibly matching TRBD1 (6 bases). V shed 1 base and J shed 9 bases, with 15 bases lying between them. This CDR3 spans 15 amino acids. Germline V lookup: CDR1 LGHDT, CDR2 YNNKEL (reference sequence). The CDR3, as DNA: TGTGCCAGCAGCCAAGGAACAGGGCTGGGCAGGGAGCTGTTTTCT. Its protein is CASSQGTGLGRELFS.

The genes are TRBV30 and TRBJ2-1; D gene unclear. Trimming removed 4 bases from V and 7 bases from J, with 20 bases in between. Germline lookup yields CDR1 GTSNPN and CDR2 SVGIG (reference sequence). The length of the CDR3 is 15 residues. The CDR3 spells CAWNPRFPLGNEQFF. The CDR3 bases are TGTGCCTGGAACCCAAGGTTCCCTTTGGGGAATGAGCAGTTCTTC.

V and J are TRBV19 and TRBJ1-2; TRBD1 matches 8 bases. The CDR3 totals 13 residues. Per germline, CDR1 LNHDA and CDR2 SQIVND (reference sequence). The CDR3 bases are TGTGTTAGTAGTACCGGACAGGGCTATGGCTACACCTTC. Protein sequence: CVSSTGQGYGYTF. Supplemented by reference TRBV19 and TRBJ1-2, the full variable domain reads DGGITQSPKYLFRKEGQNVTLSCEQNLNHDAMYWYRQDPGQGLRLIYYSQIVNDFQKGDIAEGYSVSREKKESFPLTVTSAQKNPTAFYLCVSSTGQGYGYTFGSGTRLTVV.

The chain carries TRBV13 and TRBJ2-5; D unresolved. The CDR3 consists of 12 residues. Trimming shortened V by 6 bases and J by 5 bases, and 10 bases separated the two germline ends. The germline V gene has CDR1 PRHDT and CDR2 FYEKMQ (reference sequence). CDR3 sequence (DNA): TGTGCCAGCAGTCACGAGTACGAGACCCAGTACTTC. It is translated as CASSHEYETQYF. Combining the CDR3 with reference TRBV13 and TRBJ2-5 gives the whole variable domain AAGVIQSPRHLIKEKRETATLKCYPIPRHDTVYWYQQGPGQDPQFLISFYEKMQSDKGSIPDRFSAQQFSDYHSELNMSSLELGDSALYFCASSHEYETQYFGPGTRLLVL.

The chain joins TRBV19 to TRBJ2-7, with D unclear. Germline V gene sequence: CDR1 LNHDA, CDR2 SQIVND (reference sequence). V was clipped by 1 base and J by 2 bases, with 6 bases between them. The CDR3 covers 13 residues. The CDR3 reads CASSIGQPYEQYF. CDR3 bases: TGTGCCAGTAGTATAGGGCAGCCCTACGAGCAGTACTTC.

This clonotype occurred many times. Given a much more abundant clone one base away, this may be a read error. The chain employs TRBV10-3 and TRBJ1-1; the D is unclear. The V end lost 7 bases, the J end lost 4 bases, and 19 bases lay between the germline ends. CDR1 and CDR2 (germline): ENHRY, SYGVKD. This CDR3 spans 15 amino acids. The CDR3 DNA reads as TGTGCCATCACCCCAAGGGTGTCTGTTGGCACTGAAGCTTTCTTT. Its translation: CAITPRVSVGTEAFF.

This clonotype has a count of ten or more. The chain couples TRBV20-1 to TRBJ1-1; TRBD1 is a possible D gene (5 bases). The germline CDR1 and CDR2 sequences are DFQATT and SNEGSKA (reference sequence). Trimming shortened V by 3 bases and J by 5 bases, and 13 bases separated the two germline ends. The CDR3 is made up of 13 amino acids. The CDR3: CSARAGFGTEAFF. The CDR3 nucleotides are TGCAGTGCTAGGGCAGGGTTTGGGACTGAAGCTTTCTTT.

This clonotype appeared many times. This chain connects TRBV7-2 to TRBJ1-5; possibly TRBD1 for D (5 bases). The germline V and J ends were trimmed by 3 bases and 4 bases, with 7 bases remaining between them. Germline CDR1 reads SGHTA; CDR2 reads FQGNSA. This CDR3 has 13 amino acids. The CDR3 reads CASSFRQNQPQHF. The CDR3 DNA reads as TGTGCCAGCAGCTTTCGACAGAATCAGCCCCAGCATTTT.

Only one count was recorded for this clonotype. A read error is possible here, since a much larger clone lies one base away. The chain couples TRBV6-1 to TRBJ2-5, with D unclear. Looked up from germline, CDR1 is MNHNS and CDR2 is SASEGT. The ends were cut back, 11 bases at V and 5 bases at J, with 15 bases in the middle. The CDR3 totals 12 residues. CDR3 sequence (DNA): TGTGCCGGCATCGGCCCCCGGGAGACCCAGTACTTC. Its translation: CAGIGPRETQYF.

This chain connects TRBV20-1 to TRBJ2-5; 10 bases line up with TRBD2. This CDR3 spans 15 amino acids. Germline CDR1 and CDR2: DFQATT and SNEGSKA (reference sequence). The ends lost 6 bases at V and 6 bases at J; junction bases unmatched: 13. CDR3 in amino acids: CSAASGSSSGKTQYF. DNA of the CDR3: TGCAGTGCAGCTAGCGGGAGCTCATCGGGAAAGACCCAGTACTTC.

As DNA, the CDR3 is TGCGCCAGCAGCGAGGGGACAGGGGACCCCTATGGCTACACCTTC. It is translated as CASSEGTGDPYGYTF. V usage is TRBV5-1 and J usage is TRBJ1-2; 10 nucleotides align to TRBD1. V shed 4 bases, J shed 4 bases, and the junction held 7 bases outside the gene matches. Looked up from germline, CDR1 is SGHRS and CDR2 is YFSETQ. The CDR3 runs 15 residues. The full variable domain, with the rest looked up from reference TRBV5-1 and TRBJ1-2, is KAGVTQTPRYLIKTRGQQVTLSCSPISGHRSVSWYQQTPGQGLQFLFEYFSETQRNKGNFPGRFSGRQFSNSRSEMNVSTLELGDSALYLCASSEGTGDPYGYTFGSGTRLTVV.

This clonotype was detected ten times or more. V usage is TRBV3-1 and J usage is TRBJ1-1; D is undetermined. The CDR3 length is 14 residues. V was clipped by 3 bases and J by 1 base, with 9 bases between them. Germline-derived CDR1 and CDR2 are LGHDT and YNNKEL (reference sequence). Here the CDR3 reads CASSQGKWNTEAFF. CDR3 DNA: TGTGCCAGCAGCCAGGGAAAGTGGAACACTGAAGCTTTCTTT. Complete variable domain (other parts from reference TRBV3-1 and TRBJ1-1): DTAVSQTPKYLVTQMGNDKSIKCEQNLGHDTMYWYKQDSKKFLKIMFSYNNKELIINETVPNRFSPKSPDKAHLNLHINSLELGDSAVYFCASSQGKWNTEAFFGQGTRLTVV.

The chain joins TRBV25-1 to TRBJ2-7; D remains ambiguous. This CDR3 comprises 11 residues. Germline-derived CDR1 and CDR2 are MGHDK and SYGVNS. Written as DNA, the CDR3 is TGTGCTAGAAATCGGCGGTACGAGCAGTACTTC. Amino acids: CARNRRYEQYF.

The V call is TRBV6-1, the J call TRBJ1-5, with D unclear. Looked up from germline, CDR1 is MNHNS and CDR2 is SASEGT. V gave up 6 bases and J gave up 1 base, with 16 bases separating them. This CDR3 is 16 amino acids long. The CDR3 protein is CASRSGRIGSNQPQHF. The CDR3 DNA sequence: TGTGCCAGCAGGTCGGGGAGGATCGGGAGCAATCAGCCCCAGCATTTT.

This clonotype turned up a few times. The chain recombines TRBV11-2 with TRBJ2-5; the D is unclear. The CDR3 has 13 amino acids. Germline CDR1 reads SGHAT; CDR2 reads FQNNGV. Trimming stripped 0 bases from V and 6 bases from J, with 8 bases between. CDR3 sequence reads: CASSLDTMQTQYF. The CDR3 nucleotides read TGTGCCAGCAGCTTAGATACTATGCAGACCCAGTACTTC. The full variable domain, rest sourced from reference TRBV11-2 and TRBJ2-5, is EAGVAQSPRYKIIEKRQSVAFWCNPISGHATLYWYQQILGQGPKLLIQFQNNGVVDDSQLPKDRFSAERLKGVDSTLKIQPAKLEDSAVYLCASSLDTMQTQYFGPGTRLLVL.

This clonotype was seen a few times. For the CDR3, the DNA is TGTGCCAGCAGCTTAGGGGACAATGAGCAGTTCTTC. Protein: CASSLGDNEQFF. The chain links TRBV7-9 to TRBJ2-1; the D is unclear. This CDR3 has 12 amino acids. CDR1 is SEHNR, CDR2 FQNEAQ, per germline (reference sequence). Trimming took off 1 base at V and 5 bases at J, with 3 bases between the two ends.

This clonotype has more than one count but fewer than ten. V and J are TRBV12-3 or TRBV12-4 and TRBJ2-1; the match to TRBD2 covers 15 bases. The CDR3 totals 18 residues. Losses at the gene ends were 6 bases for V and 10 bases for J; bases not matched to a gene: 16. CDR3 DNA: TGTGCCAGCAGGAGGACTAGCGGGGGGGCCAGTATTCGTTCGGAGCAGTTCTTC. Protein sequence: CASRRTSGGASIRSEQFF.

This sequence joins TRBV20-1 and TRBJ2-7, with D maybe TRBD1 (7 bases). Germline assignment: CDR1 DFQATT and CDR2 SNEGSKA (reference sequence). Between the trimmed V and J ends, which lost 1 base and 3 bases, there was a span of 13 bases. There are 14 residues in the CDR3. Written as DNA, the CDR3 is TGCAGTGCTAGAGGGCGGGACAGCCTCTACGAGCAGTACTTC. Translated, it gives CSARGRDSLYEQYF.

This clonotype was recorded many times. For the CDR3, the DNA is TGTGCCAGCAGCTTAGGAAGTCTAGCGGGGGACACATACAATGAGCAGTTCTTC. This gives the protein CASSLGSLAGDTYNEQFF. The rearrangement joins TRBV7-9 to TRBJ2-1; 10 bases align to TRBD2. The CDR3 is 18 residues long. Germline CDR1 is SEHNR and CDR2 is FQNEAQ (reference sequence). V dropped 1 base and J dropped 4; count of bases not matched to a gene: 10.

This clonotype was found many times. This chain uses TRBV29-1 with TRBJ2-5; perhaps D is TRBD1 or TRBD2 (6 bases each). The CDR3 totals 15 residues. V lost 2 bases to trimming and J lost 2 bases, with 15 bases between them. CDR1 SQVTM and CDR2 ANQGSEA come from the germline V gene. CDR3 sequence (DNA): TGCAGCGTTGAAAGGGGGGACGGTCGTCAAGAGACCCAGTACTTC. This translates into CSVERGDGRQETQYF.

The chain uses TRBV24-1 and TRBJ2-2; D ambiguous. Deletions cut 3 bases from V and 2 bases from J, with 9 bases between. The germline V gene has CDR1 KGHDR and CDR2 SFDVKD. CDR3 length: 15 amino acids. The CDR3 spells CATSDRLENTGELFF. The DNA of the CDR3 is TGTGCCACCAGTGATAGGTTGGAAAACACCGGGGAGCTGTTTTTT.

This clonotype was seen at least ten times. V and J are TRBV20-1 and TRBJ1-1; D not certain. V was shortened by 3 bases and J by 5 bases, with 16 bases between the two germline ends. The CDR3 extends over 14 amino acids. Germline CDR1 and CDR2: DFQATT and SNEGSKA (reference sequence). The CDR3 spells CSASIPAGVTEAFF. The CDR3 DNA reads TGCAGTGCTAGTATCCCAGCCGGGGTTACTGAAGCTTTCTTT.

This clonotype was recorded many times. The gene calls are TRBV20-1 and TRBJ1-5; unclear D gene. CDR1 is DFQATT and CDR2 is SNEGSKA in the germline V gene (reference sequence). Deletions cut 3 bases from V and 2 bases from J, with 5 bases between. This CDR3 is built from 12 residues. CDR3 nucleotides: TGCAGTGCTAGGGGAGGCAATCAGCCCCAGCATTTT. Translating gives CSARGGNQPQHF.

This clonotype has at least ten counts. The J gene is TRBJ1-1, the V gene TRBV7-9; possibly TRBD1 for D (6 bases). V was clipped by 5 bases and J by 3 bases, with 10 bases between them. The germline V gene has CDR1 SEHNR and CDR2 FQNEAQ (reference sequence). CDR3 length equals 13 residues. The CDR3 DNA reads TGTGCCAGCAGCCCAGGGGTTCACACTGAAGCTTTCTTT. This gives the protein CASSPGVHTEAFF.

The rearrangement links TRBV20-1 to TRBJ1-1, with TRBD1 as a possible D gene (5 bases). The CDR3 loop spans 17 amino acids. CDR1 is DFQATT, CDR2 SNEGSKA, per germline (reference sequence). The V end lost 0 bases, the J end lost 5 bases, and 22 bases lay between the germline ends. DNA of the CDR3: TGCAGTGCTAGAGATCGAGTACTTAAGGGGCCATCTACTGAAGCTTTCTTT. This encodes CSARDRVLKGPSTEAFF.